This T cell receptor (beta chain) was profiled in a study of blood T cell repertoires in COVID-19. The CDR3 spans 15 residues. The germline gives CDR1 SGHTA, CDR2 FQGTGA. V trimming: 4 bases; J trimming: 3 bases; junction bases outside the gene matches: 4. In the original workflow: The authors estimated nucleated cell counts from reference gene primer amplification. Sequencing was performed with immunoSEQ multiplex PCR; in TCRdb, only in-frame clones are kept and a portion is missing. Clone size and V and J calls were adopted from that table, with D and trimming inferred from the DNA. The data hold roughly 4,700 clones, with approximately 88% observed a single time.

Sequencing was performed on peripheral blood. This TCR came from a human donor in a cohort sampled during active COVID-19. The chain employs TRBV7-3 and TRBJ2-5; 11 nucleotides align to TRBD2. CDR3 residues: CASSYMGLAEETQYF. The CDR3, as DNA: TGTGCCAGCAGCTACATGGGACTAGCGGAAGAGACCCAGTACTTC.